Below are 3 T cell receptor beta chains sequenced from a single sample in a study of CD4 T cells in relation to SARS-CoV-2 and coronaviruses. Using immunoSEQ multiplex PCR, the repertoire was profiled, and TCRdb retains in-frame clones only, with some absent. The table records some 70,000 clones, over 85% of them present only once. CD4+ T cells from unexposed donors were obtained before the COVID-19 pandemic (2011-2018). Sample: naive CD4+ T cells from PBMCs. Regarding subset: naive CD4+ T cells isolated by negative enrichment. These receptors all stem from a human donor in good health.

V gene TRBV7-8 combines with J gene TRBJ1-5; TRBD1 matches 9 bases. This CDR3 is built from 16 residues. V lost 4 bases to trimming and J lost 4 bases; unmatched junction nucleotides: 8. Germline assignment: CDR1 SGHVS and CDR2 FQNEAQ. In DNA form, the CDR3 reads TGTGCCAGCAGCTCCTACAGGGGGCGCGGGAATCAGCCCCAGCATTTT. Translating it yields CASSSYRGRGNQPQHF.

The chain employs TRBV5-1 and TRBJ2-1; no reliable D call. The CDR3 spans 14 residues. V lost 3 bases and J 3 bases, leaving 10 bases between the germline ends. The germline V gene has CDR1 SGHRS and CDR2 YFSETQ. The CDR3: CASSSGVHYNEQFF. Here the CDR3 DNA reads TGCGCCAGCAGCTCAGGAGTCCACTACAATGAGCAGTTCTTC.

The rearrangement links TRBV5-1 to TRBJ2-1; 7 nucleotides match TRBD1. Per the germline V gene, CDR1 is SGHRS and CDR2 is YFSETQ. The CDR3 loop spans 15 amino acids. The J segment lost 7 bases and the V segment lost 0 bases, leaving 7 bases of the junction unmatched. CDR3 DNA: TGCGCCAGCAGCTTGGTTGCAGGGGGTCTGAATGAGCAGTTCTTC. Translating it yields CASSLVAGGLNEQFF.